This passage covers 18 T cell receptor beta chains from one sample sequenced in a study of Graves' ophthalmopathy and Graves' hyperthyroidism. TCR beta CDR3 amplification used RNA transcripts. The library came from an HTBI-primed first-round RT-PCR and a second-round multiplex PCR. From the multiplex PCR reads, TCRdb called clonotypes with MiXCR, one entry per CDR3 protein. The sample has 350,000 to 450,000 distinct CDR3 sequences, 20% to 25% seen once. Specimen: peripheral blood. The source of these receptors is a woman under 30 with stable Graves' hyperthyroidism.

This clonotype was seen at least ten times. The rearrangement links TRBV10-3 to TRBJ2-7, with no clear D. V was pared by 0 bases and J by 4 bases, with 10 bases between. The CDR3 totals 14 residues. Germline V gives CDR1 ENHRY, CDR2 SYGVKD. CDR3 coding DNA: TGTGCCATCAGTGAGTCGACGAGTGGTTACGAGCAGTACTTC. Protein sequence: CAISESTSGYEQYF.

This clonotype was observed at least ten times. V is TRBV20-1 and J is TRBJ2-7; 13 bases align to TRBD2. V shed 5 bases and J 3 bases; nucleotides not matched to a gene: 4. CDR1 DFQATT and CDR2 SNEGSKA come from the germline V gene (reference sequence). The CDR3 is 14 residues long. CDR3 region: CSAGTSGRDYEQYF. The CDR3 DNA sequence: TGCAGTGCTGGTACTAGCGGGAGGGACTACGAGCAGTACTTC.

On this clonotype: This may stem from a read error, because a much larger clone lies one nucleotide away. No conserved phenylalanine or tryptophan is present at the end of the CDR3, so a read error is the likely explanation. V and J are TRBV6-1 and TRBJ1-2; possible D gene TRBD1, 5 bases. The CDR3 runs 13 residues. Trimming took 3 bases from V and 9 from J, leaving 14 bases between them. Germline loops: CDR1 MNHNS, CDR2 SASEGT. The chain's CDR3 is CASSENRGARYTV. Written as DNA, the CDR3 is TGTGCCAGCAGTGAGAATCGAGGGGCCCGCTACACCGTC.

In this sample, this clonotype turned up many times. The chain joins TRBV3-1 to TRBJ1-6; D not certain. CDR3 length equals 12 residues. V was cut by 0 bases and J by 16 bases, with 10 bases left in between. The germline CDR1 and CDR2 sequences are LGHDT and YNNKEL (reference sequence). The CDR3 spells CASSQEGSPLHF. CDR3 in DNA: TGTGCCAGCAGCCAAGAAGGAAGTCCTCTCCACTTT. The entire variable domain, with the rest obtained from reference TRBV3-1 and TRBJ1-6, is as follows: DTAVSQTPKYLVTQMGNDKSIKCEQNLGHDTMYWYKQDSKKFLKIMFSYNNKELIINETVPNRFSPKSPDKAHLNLHINSLELGDSAVYFCASSQEGSPLHFGNGTRLTVT.

This chain connects TRBV28 to TRBJ1-5, with 8 bases aligning to TRBD1. The V and J ends lost 3 bases and 3 bases, in that order; junction bases with no gene match: 10. Germline CDR1 and CDR2: MDHEN and SYDVKM. The CDR3 is 17 amino acids. The CDR3 nucleotides read TGTGCCAGCAGTTTTATCAGGGGGCCTCGTCACAATCAGCCCCAGCATTTT. It translates to CASSFIRGPRHNQPQHF.

This clonotype was seen at least ten times. This chain uses TRBV15 with TRBJ2-2; the D is unclear. Per the germline V gene, CDR1 is LNHNV and CDR2 is YYDKDF (reference sequence). The CDR3 totals 17 residues. V lost 0 bases and J 3 bases, leaving 14 bases between the germline ends. CDR3 sequence: CATSREGETQHTGELFF. The CDR3 DNA reads TGTGCCACCAGCAGAGAGGGTGAGACCCAACACACCGGGGAGCTGTTTTTT.

This clonotype has at least ten counts. The CDR3 coding sequence is TGTGCCAGCAGCCGACGGGGGGGGCCTTATCAGCCCCAGCATTTT. Its protein is CASSRRGGPYQPQHF. The chain employs TRBV27 and TRBJ1-5; a possible D gene is TRBD1 (6 bases). Germline loops: CDR1 MNHEY, CDR2 SMNVEV (reference sequence). This CDR3 contains 15 residues. V was pared by 6 bases and J by 5 bases, with 17 bases between.

This clonotype was seen ten or more times. This rearrangement joins TRBV5-1 to TRBJ2-5; D could derive from TRBD1 or TRBD2 (6 bases each). Germline V gene sequence: CDR1 SGHRS, CDR2 YFSETQ. V lost 3 bases, J lost 5 bases, and 14 bases lay in between. This CDR3 has 14 amino acids. The CDR3 coding sequence is TGCGCCAGCAGCTACACGGGGGCGAGGGAGACCCAGTACTTC. Translated: CASSYTGARETQYF.

This clonotype was counted many times. The V call is TRBV11-3, the J call TRBJ2-7; D perhaps matches TRBD2 (5 bases). V was pared by 5 bases and J by 6 bases, with 11 bases between. Germline lookup yields CDR1 SGHNT and CDR2 YENEEA. CDR3 length: 12 residues. The CDR3 sequence is CASSAEGGEQYF. The CDR3 region has the DNA TGTGCCAGCAGCGCCGAGGGCGGCGAGCAGTACTTC.

This clonotype came up many times. The V gene is TRBV11-1, the J gene TRBJ2-4; the match to TRBD2 covers 8 bases. CDR3 length: 17 residues. Per the germline V gene, CDR1 is SGHAT and CDR2 is FQDESV (reference sequence). The V gene end was trimmed by 3 bases and the J gene end by 2 bases; junction bases not matched to a gene: 9. In DNA, the CDR3 is TGTGCCAGCAGCTTGGGTACGGGAGGGCCCCCCAAAAACATTCAGTACTTC. Protein: CASSLGTGGPPKNIQYF.

This clonotype was observed at least ten times. The chain has TRBV6-1 and TRBJ2-2; weak D call: TRBD2 (6 bases). V was clipped by 6 bases and J by 0 bases, with 8 bases between them. The CDR3 totals 14 residues. In germline, CDR1 is MNHNS, CDR2 SASEGT. CDR3 in amino acids: CASRRLANTGELFF. For the CDR3, the DNA is TGTGCCAGCAGGAGACTAGCGAACACCGGGGAGCTGTTTTTT.

This chain joins TRBV11-1 and TRBJ1-1; 9 positions match TRBD1. The CDR3 has 15 residues. Per the germline V gene, CDR1 is SGHAT and CDR2 is FQDESV (reference sequence). V lost 5 bases and J lost 5; bases outside the gene matches: 9. The CDR3 protein is CASSTGQGWETEAFF. Here the CDR3 DNA reads TGTGCCAGCAGCACGGGACAGGGTTGGGAAACTGAAGCTTTCTTT.

Here the CDR3 reads CASSLATPGTVVAQYF. The CDR3 DNA is TGTGCCAGCAGCTTAGCAACTCCCGGGACGGTGGTGGCCCAGTACTTC. This chain connects TRBV7-2 to TRBJ2-5; the D call may be TRBD1 or TRBD2 (5 bases each). This CDR3 region has 16 residues. V lost 0 bases to trimming and J lost 9 bases, with 20 bases between them. Germline V lookup: CDR1 SGHTA, CDR2 FQGNSA.

In nucleotides, the CDR3 is TGTGCCAGCAGGATCGCGGGGCTCAGGGGCGACTTCTCTGGAAACACCATATATTTT. Translating it yields CASRIAGLRGDFSGNTIYF. The rearrangement uses TRBV6-4 and TRBJ1-3, with D maybe TRBD1 (6 bases). The germline V and J ends were trimmed by 6 bases and 0 bases, with 24 bases remaining between them. There are 19 residues in the CDR3. CDR1 and CDR2 from the germline V gene are MRHNA and SNTAGT.

This clonotype occurred a few times. The chain joins TRBV3-1 to TRBJ1-2; 11 bases line up with TRBD1. The junction had 8 bases not matched to a gene; V was cut back by 1 base and J by 7 bases. The CDR3 runs to 16 residues. Per germline, CDR1 LGHDT and CDR2 YNNKEL (reference sequence). CDR3 residues: CASSQGTGQGASGYTF. The CDR3 region has the DNA TGTGCCAGCAGCCAAGGAACTGGACAGGGGGCGTCTGGCTACACCTTC.

At least ten counts were recorded for this clonotype. The chain is built from TRBV7-2 and TRBJ2-2, with D perhaps TRBD1 (6 bases). Deletions cut 5 bases from V and 2 bases from J, with 12 bases between. CDR3 length equals 15 residues. Germline V lookup: CDR1 SGHTA, CDR2 FQGNSA. The CDR3 protein is CASSPRTANTGELFF. CDR3 in DNA: TGTGCCAGCAGCCCCCGGACAGCTAACACCGGGGAGCTGTTTTTT.

This clonotype was recorded many times. This rearrangement joins TRBV20-1 to TRBJ2-2, with 8 bases identical to TRBD2. Germline lookup yields CDR1 DFQATT and CDR2 SNEGSKA (reference sequence). The CDR3 consists of 17 residues. Trimming cost V 3 bases and J 3 bases; bases outside gene matches: 12. In DNA, the CDR3 is TGCAGTGCTAGGTTGTTAGCGGGACCTCCGTACACCGGGGAGCTGTTTTTT. Encoded protein: CSARLLAGPPYTGELFF.

This clonotype was detected ten times or more. The chain recombines TRBV4-1 with TRBJ1-6; 7 bases are a match to TRBD1. CDR3 size: 18 residues. Germline V gives CDR1 MGHRA, CDR2 YSYEKL. V was pared by 0 bases and J by 3 bases, with 8 bases of the junction left unmatched. The CDR3 DNA reads TGCGCCAGCAGCCAAGATCTGACAGGGTGGGACTATAATTCACCCCTCCACTTT. Its translation: CASSQDLTGWDYNSPLHF.